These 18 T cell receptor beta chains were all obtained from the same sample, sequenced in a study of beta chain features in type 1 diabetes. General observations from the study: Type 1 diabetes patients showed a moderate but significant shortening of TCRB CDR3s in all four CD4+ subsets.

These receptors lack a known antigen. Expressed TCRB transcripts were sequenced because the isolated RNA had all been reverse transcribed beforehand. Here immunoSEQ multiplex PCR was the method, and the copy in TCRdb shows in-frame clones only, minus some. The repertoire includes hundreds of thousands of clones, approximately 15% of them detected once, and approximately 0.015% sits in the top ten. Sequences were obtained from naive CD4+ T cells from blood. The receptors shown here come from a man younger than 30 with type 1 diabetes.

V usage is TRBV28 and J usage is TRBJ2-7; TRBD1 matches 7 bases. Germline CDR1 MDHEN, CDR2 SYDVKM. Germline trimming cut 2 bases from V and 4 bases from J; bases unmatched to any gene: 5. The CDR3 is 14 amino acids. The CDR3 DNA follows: TGTGCCAGCAGTTTAGTCCCAGGGGGATACGAGCAGTACTTC. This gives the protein CASSLVPGGYEQYF.

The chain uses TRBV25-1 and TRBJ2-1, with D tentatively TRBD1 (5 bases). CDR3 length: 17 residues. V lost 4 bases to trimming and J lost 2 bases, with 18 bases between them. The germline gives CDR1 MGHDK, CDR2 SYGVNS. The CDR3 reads CASSGFHGADTYNEQFF. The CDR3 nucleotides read TGTGCCAGCAGTGGATTCCATGGGGCGGACACCTACAATGAGCAGTTCTTC.

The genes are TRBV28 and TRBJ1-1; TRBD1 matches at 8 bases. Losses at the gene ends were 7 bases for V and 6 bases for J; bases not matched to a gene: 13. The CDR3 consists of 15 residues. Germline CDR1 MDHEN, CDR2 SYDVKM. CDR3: CASMPGGPLRAEAFF. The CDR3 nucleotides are TGTGCCAGCATGCCAGGGGGCCCTCTCCGAGCTGAAGCTTTCTTT.

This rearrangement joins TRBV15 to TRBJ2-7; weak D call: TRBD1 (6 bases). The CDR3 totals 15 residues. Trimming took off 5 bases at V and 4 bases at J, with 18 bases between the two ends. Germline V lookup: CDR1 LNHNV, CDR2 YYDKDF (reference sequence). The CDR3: CATSVEPGEWYEQYF. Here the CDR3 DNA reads TGTGCCACCAGCGTCGAACCAGGGGAGTGGTACGAGCAGTACTTC.

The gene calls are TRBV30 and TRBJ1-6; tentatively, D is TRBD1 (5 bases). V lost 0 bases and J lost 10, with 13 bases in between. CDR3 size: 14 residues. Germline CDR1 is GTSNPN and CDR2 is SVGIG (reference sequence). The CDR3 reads CAWSVRQGRSPLHF. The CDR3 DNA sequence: TGTGCCTGGAGTGTACGGCAGGGTCGATCACCCCTCCACTTT.

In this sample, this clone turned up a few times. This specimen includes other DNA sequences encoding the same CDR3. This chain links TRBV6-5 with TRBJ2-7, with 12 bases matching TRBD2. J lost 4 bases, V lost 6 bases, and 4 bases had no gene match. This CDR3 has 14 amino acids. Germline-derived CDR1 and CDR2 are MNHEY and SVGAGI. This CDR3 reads CASSRLAGAYEQYF. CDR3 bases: TGTGCCAGCAGCCGACTAGCGGGAGCGTACGAGCAGTACTTC.

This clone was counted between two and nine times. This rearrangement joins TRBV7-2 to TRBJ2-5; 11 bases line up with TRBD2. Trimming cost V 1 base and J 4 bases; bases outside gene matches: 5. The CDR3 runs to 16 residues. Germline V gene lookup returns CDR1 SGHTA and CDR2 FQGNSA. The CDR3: CASSLGLLAGAETQYF. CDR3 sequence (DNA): TGTGCCAGCAGCTTAGGGTTACTAGCGGGAGCAGAGACCCAGTACTTC.

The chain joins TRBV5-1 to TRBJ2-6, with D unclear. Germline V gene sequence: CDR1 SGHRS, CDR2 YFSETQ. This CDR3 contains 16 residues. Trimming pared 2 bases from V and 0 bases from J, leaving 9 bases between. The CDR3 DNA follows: TGCGCCAGCAGCTTCGAGGCGATCTCTGGGGCCAACGTCCTGACTTTC. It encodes CASSFEAISGANVLTF.

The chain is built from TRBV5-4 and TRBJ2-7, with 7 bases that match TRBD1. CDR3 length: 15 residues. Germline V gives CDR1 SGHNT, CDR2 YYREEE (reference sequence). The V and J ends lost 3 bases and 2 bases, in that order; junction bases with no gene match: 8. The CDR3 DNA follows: TGTGCCAGCAGCTCGAGACAGGGACCTCCCTACGAGCAGTACTTC. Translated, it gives CASSSRQGPPYEQYF.

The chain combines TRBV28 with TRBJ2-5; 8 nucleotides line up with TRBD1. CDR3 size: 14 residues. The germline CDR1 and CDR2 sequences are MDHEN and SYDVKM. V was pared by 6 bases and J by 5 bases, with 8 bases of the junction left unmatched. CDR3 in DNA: TGTGCCAGCAGAACAGGGGGGATGGGGGAGACCCAGTACTTC. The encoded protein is CASRTGGMGETQYF.

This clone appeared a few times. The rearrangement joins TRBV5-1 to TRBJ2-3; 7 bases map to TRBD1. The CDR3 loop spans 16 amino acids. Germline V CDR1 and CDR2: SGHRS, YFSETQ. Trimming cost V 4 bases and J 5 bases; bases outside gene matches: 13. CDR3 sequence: CASSGLRDSGVDTQYF. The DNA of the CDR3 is TGCGCCAGCAGCGGTCTAAGGGACAGTGGAGTAGATACGCAGTATTTT.

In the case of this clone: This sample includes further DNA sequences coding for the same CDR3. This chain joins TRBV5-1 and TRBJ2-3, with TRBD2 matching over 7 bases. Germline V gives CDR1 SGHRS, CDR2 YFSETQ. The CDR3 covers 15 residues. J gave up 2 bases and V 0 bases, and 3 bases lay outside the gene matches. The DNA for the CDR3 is TGCGCCAGCAGCTTGGCCCTAGCGGACACAGATACGCAGTATTTT. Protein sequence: CASSLALADTDTQYF.

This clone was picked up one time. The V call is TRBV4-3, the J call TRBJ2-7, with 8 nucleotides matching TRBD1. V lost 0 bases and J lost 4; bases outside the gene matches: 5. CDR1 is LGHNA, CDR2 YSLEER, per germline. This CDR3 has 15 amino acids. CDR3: CASSQDRGRKYEQYF. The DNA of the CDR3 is TGCGCCAGCAGCCAAGACAGGGGGCGAAAATACGAGCAGTACTTC.

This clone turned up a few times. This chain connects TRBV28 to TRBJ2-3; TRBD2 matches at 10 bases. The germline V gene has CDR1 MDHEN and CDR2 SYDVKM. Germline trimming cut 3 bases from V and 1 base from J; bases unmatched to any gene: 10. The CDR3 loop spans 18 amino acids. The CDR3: CASSFPYSAGGGTDTQYF. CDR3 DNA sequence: TGTGCCAGCAGTTTCCCCTATTCAGCGGGAGGGGGCACAGATACGCAGTATTTT.

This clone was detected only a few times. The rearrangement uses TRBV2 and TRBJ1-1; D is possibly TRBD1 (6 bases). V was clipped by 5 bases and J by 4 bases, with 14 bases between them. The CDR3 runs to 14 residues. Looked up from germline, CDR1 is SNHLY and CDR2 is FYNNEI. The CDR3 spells CASSSQGKFTEAFF. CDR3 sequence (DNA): TGTGCCAGCAGTTCCCAGGGGAAATTCACTGAAGCTTTCTTT. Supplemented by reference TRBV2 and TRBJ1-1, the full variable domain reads EPEVTQTPSHQVTQMGQEVILRCVPISNHLYFYWYRQILGQKVEFLVSFYNNEISEKSEIFDDQFSVERPDGSNFTLKIRSTKLEDSAMYFCASSSQGKFTEAFFGQGTRLTVV.

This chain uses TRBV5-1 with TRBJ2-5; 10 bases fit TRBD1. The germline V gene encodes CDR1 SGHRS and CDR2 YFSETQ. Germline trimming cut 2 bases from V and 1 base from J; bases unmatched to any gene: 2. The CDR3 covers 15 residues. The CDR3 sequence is CASSLRQGAQETQYF. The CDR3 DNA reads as TGCGCCAGCAGCTTAAGACAGGGGGCCCAAGAGACCCAGTACTTC.

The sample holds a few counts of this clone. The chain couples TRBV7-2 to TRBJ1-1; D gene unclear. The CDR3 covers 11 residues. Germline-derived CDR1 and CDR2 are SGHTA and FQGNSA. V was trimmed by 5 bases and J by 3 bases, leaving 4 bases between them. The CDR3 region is CASSPDTEAFF. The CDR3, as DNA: TGTGCCAGCAGCCCGGACACTGAAGCTTTCTTT.

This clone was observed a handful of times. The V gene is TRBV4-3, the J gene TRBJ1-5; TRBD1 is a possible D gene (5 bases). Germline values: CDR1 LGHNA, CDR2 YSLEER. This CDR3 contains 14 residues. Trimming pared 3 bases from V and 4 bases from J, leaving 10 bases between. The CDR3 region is CASSQEPGNQPQHF. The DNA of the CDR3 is TGCGCCAGCAGCCAGGAGCCAGGGAATCAGCCCCAGCATTTT.